A single sample gave rise to the 18 T cell receptor beta chains below, sequenced in a study of control samples from healthy donors and cancer patients. TCRdb keeps only in-frame clones here, not all; method: immunoSEQ multiplex PCR. The data show 150,000 to 180,000 clones, approximately 93% seen once. The sequencing input was blood. These receptors were obtained from a man in his forties in good health.

Points on this clone: As the CDR3 is not closed by the conserved phenylalanine or tryptophan, this likely results from a read error. No DNA is shown, since the ends of the CDR3 on it are uncertain; the CDR3 is the one TCRdb lists. This sequence joins TRBV21-1 and TRBJ1-2; the D call of TRBD1 is as the table states it, not checked on the DNA. TRBV21-1 corresponds to a pseudogene. The CDR3 is 12 residues long, counting both termini. CDR3 region: CASSNEQFKVRI.

V gene TRBV10-3 combines with J gene TRBJ1-6; D is perhaps TRBD1 (5 bases). The V and J ends lost 2 bases and 10 bases respectively, with 9 bases between them. The germline V gene encodes CDR1 ENHRY and CDR2 SYGVKD. This CDR3 has 13 amino acids. CDR3 protein: CAISEGGGSPLHF. CDR3 in DNA: TGTGCCATCAGTGAGGGGGGAGGGTCACCCCTCCACTTT.

This chain uses TRBV14 with TRBJ1-1; perhaps TRBD1 as D (5 bases). Germline-derived CDR1 and CDR2 are SGHDN and FVKESK. V was cut by 5 bases and J by 0 bases, with 7 bases left in between. This CDR3 spans 13 amino acids. The CDR3 DNA is TGTGCCAGCAGCGCACAGGTGAACACTGAAGCTTTCTTT. Residues: CASSAQVNTEAFF.

The genes are TRBV5-1 and TRBJ1-4, with 7 bases that match TRBD1. The CDR3 sequence is 14 residues long. Germline CDR1 is SGHRS and CDR2 is YFSETQ. The V segment lost 2 bases and the J segment 6 bases; nucleotides outside the gene matches: 4. The chain's CDR3 is CASSFSRGDEKLFF. Here the CDR3 DNA reads TGCGCCAGCAGCTTTAGCAGGGGGGATGAAAAACTGTTTTTT.

This clone was picked up one time. This chain uses TRBV7-9 with TRBJ1-4; perhaps TRBD1 as D (6 bases). The germline gives CDR1 SEHNR, CDR2 FQNEAQ (reference sequence). Trimming took 5 bases from V and 0 from J, leaving 10 bases between them. The CDR3 runs to 15 residues. The CDR3 sequence is CASSLGDTTNEKLFF. In DNA, the CDR3 is TGTGCCAGCAGCCTAGGGGACACAACTAATGAAAAACTGTTTTTT.

This CDR3 is CASSESGQGLYGYTF. Written as DNA, the CDR3 is TGTGCCAGCAGTGAATCCGGACAGGGACTCTATGGCTACACCTTC. J is TRBJ1-2 and V is TRBV25-1; 8 bases match TRBD1. CDR1 and CDR2 (germline): MGHDK, SYGVNS. The CDR3 is 15 amino acids. Germline trimming cut 1 base from V and 4 bases from J; bases unmatched to any gene: 5.

The chain is built from TRBV28 and TRBJ2-1, with 7 bases fitting TRBD2. The V gene's germline CDR1 is MDHEN and CDR2 SYDVKM. This CDR3 has 15 residues. After removal of 7 bases from V and 5 bases from J, the junction contained 11 bases not matched to a gene. The CDR3 loop reads CASNLPIAGHNEQFF. The CDR3 DNA reads TGTGCCAGCAACCTTCCTATAGCGGGCCACAATGAGCAGTTCTTC. The full variable domain, in which reference TRBV28 and TRBJ2-1 provide the parts outside the CDR3, is DVKVTQSSRYLVKRTGEKVFLECVQDMDHENMFWYRQDPGLGLRLIYFSYDVKMKEKGDIPEGYSVSREKKERFSLILESASTNQTSMYLCASNLPIAGHNEQFFGPGTRLTVL.

V and J are TRBV19 and TRBJ1-5, with D unresolved. The CDR3 loop spans 13 amino acids. V was pared by 4 bases and J by 4 bases, with 8 bases between. Germline V gives CDR1 LNHDA, CDR2 SQIVND (reference sequence). The CDR3 spells CASSNPGNQPQHF. The CDR3 coding sequence is TGTGCCAGTAGTAACCCGGGGAATCAGCCCCAGCATTTT.

In DNA form, the CDR3 reads TGCGCCAGCAGCCAAGATCCCAGCGGAGAGTACGAGCAGTACTTC. It is translated as CASSQDPSGEYEQYF. The gene calls are TRBV4-1 and TRBJ2-7, with D possibly TRBD2 on 5 matching bases. The CDR3 is 15 amino acids. V gave up 0 bases and J gave up 4 bases, with 13 bases separating them. Germline-derived CDR1 and CDR2 are MGHRA and YSYEKL.

This chain links TRBV2 with TRBJ1-1; D not certain. Germline CDR1 is SNHLY and CDR2 is FYNNEI. The CDR3 is made up of 14 amino acids. V was cut by 8 bases and J by 8 bases, with 21 bases left in between. The CDR3 sequence is CASPPMDGLREAFF. The DNA for the CDR3 is TGTGCCAGCCCGCCTATGGACGGTCTGAGGGAAGCTTTCTTT.

A note on this clone: One end of the junction does not line up with germline, which may come from a read error. The chain recombines TRBV11-2 with TRBJ1-1; TRBD1 might be the D (5 bases). CDR1 is SGHAT, CDR2 FQNNGV, per germline. The CDR3 contains 13 residues. The CDR3 loop reads CVSRDSMNTEAFF. The DNA for the CDR3 is TGTGTCAGCAGAGACAGTATGAACACTGAAGCTTTCTTT.

This clone has only one observation. The J gene is TRBJ2-3, the V gene TRBV5-1; 13 bases are shared with TRBD2. Looked up from germline, CDR1 is SGHRS and CDR2 is YFSETQ. The trim removed 3 bases at V and 5 bases at J, leaving 3 bases unmatched. This CDR3 spans 15 amino acids. CDR3 protein: CASSSGLAGLDTQYF. CDR3 DNA: TGCGCCAGCAGCTCGGGACTAGCGGGGCTAGATACGCAGTATTTT. Full variable domain (remainder filled in from reference TRBV5-1 and TRBJ2-3): KAGVTQTPRYLIKTRGQQVTLSCSPISGHRSVSWYQQTPGQGLQFLFEYFSETQRNKGNFPGRFSGRQFSNSRSEMNVSTLELGDSALYLCASSSGLAGLDTQYFGPGTRLTVL.

V gene TRBV6-6 combines with J gene TRBJ2-7; no firm D call. Germline CDR1 is MNHNY and CDR2 is SVGAGI (reference sequence). The CDR3 sequence is 16 residues long. V was trimmed by 0 bases and J by 5 bases, leaving 17 bases between them. This CDR3 reads CASSYSSTSPRHEQYF. The CDR3 coding sequence is TGTGCCAGCAGTTACTCGAGCACTTCGCCTCGCCACGAGCAGTACTTC.

The gene calls are TRBV5-8 and TRBJ1-5; D not certain. Germline V gene lookup returns CDR1 SGHTS and CDR2 YDEGEE. The V gene lost 0 bases and the J gene lost 3 bases, with 7 bases spanning the gap. This CDR3 has 14 amino acids. The CDR3 protein is CASSLGTNNQPQHF. The DNA of the CDR3 is TGTGCCAGCAGCTTGGGAACAAACAATCAGCCCCAGCATTTT.

About this clone: One end of the junction varies from germline; a read error may be responsible. The identical CDR3 is also encoded by other nucleotide sequences in the sample. CDR3 sequence (DNA): TGTGCCAGTAGTATAGATCCCAATTCGCCCCTCCACTTT. Translated, it gives CASSIDPNSPLHF. The chain combines TRBV19 with TRBJ1-6; no clear D. This CDR3 is built from 13 residues. Germline lookup yields CDR1 LNHDA and CDR2 SQIVND (reference sequence).

The chain recombines TRBV18 with TRBJ1-2; maybe TRBD1 (6 bases). The ends were cut back, 4 bases at V and 3 bases at J, with 12 bases in the middle. Looked up from germline, CDR1 is KGHSH and CDR2 is LQKENI. This CDR3 is 14 amino acids long. The CDR3 loop is CASSLQGSDYGYTF. The CDR3 DNA is TGTGCCAGCTCACTACAGGGATCCGACTATGGCTACACCTTC.

The chain uses TRBV7-8 and TRBJ1-4; no clear D gene. V was clipped by 1 base and J by 8 bases, with 23 bases between them. The CDR3 runs 18 residues. CDR1 is SGHVS and CDR2 is FQNEAQ in the germline V gene. Here the CDR3 reads CASSLVPPDFRGSEKLFF. The DNA for the CDR3 is TGTGCCAGCAGCTTAGTGCCCCCCGACTTCCGCGGATCCGAAAAACTGTTTTTT.

The chain has TRBV7-9 and TRBJ1-2; D perhaps matches TRBD1 (6 bases). Germline CDR1 and CDR2: SEHNR and FQNEAQ (reference sequence). The CDR3 runs 15 residues. V lost 1 base to trimming and J lost 2 bases, with 11 bases between them. The CDR3, as DNA: TGTGCCAGCAGCTTAGGGGACACCCTAAACTATGGCTACACCTTC. This encodes CASSLGDTLNYGYTF.